This T cell receptor beta chain came from a study of cytotoxic CD8 clonotypes in ibrutinib-treated CLL. Method: immunoSEQ multiplex PCR; TCRdb's copy keeps in-frame clones and lacks some. The sample carries roughly 70,000 clones, around 82% recorded once. CDR3 length equals 17 residues. V gave up 3 bases and J gave up 4 bases; unmatched junction bases: 13. In germline, CDR1 is SGHDT, CDR2 YYEEEE. The chain has TRBV5-6 and TRBJ2-5, with TRBD1 matching 9 bases. This sequence was found in a human donor with chronic lymphocytic leukemia. The material was PBMCs, obtained at disease progression, from a patient treated with ibrutinib. CDR3 coding DNA: TGTGCCAGCAGCTCATTGGGACAGGGATGGGTAGGAGAGACCCAGTACTTC. It is translated as CASSSLGQGWVGETQYF.